The rows below give T cell receptor beta chains drawn from one sample of a study of blood T cell repertoires in COVID-19. Sequencing was performed with immunoSEQ multiplex PCR; in TCRdb, only in-frame clones are kept and a portion is missing. The sample lists over 250,000 clones, about 89% occurring once. The source material was peripheral blood. The source of these receptors is a woman aged 45-65 years with acute or convalescent COVID-19. Each CDR3 is given with its conserved first and last residue. A D gene is named only where the DNA matches it firmly. The size entry is marked missing in some rows and otherwise reads once, few, many or a size class.

clone_size	j_call	v_call	d_call	cdr3_nt	cdr3_aa
.	TRBJ1-4	TRBV6-5	.	TGTGCCAGCAAAAAGACAGAAGTTAATGAAAAACTGTTTTTT	CASKKTEVNEKLFF
.	TRBJ2-7	TRBV28	TRBD1	TGTGCCAGCAGCCCTCCGGGACAGGGGGCGCGTGAGCAGTACTTC	CASSPPGQGAREQYF
.	TRBJ1-5	TRBV2	.	TGTGCCAGCCAGGGGCAAGGGCATCAGCCCCAGCATTTT	CASQGQGHQPQHF
.	TRBJ1-1	TRBV27	.	TGTGCCAGCAGTTTAGGCCGAACAACTGAAGCTTTCTTT	CASSLGRTTEAFF
.	TRBJ2-1	TRBV27	.	TGTGCCAGCAGTGCCACTAGTTCCTACAATGAGCAGTTCTTC	CASSATSSYNEQFF
once	TRBJ1-2	TRBV5-1	TRBD1	TGCGCCAGCAGCTGGGACAGGGCGAACTATGGCTACACCTTC	CASSWDRANYGYTF
once	TRBJ2-5	TRBV5-1	TRBD1	TGCGCCAGCAGCTGGGGCGGGACAGGGGGAGAAGAGACCCAGTACTTC	CASSWGGTGGEETQYF
.	TRBJ2-7	TRBV11-2	TRBD1	TGTGCCAGCAGCTCACCAGGACAGGGGAAGAACGAGCAGTACTTC	CASSSPGQGKNEQYF
.	TRBJ2-5	TRBV10-3	.	TGTGCCATCAGTGAGCCCAAGGGGAAAGAGACCCAGTACTTC	CAISEPKGKETQYF
.	TRBJ2-1	TRBV18	TRBD2	TGTGCCAGCTCACAATGGGCTAGCGGGAGATCTCCAGTCTACAATGAGCAGTTCTTC	CASSQWASGRSPVYNEQFF
.	TRBJ1-1	TRBV19	.	TGTGCCTGTACACCTAGTTCGTTAGTCACTGAAGCTTTCTTT	CACTPSSLVTEAFF
.	TRBJ2-5	TRBV5-1	.	TGCGCCAGCAGCCCGATCTCAGACGGGGAGACCCAGTACTTC	CASSPISDGETQYF
few	TRBJ1-5	TRBV24-1	.	TGTGCCACCAGTGACGGGTTCCATCAGCCCCAGCATTTT	CATSDGFHQPQHF
.	TRBJ2-1	TRBV6-4	.	TGTGCCAGCAGTGACACTGACAGATACAATGAGCAGTTCTTC	CASSDTDRYNEQFF
.	TRBJ2-1	TRBV5-1	.	TGCGCCAGCAGCCTAGACAGTGAGCAGTTCTTC	CASSLDSEQFF
.	TRBJ1-2	TRBV24-1	TRBD1	TGTGCCACCAGTGATAGACAGGGTTGGTATGGCTACACCTTC	CATSDRQGWYGYTF
once	TRBJ1-4	TRBV27	.	TGTGCCAGCAGTTTGGGGGCAAGGGAAAAACTGTTTTTT	CASSLGAREKLFF
.	TRBJ2-7	TRBV18	.	TGTGCCAGCTCGTCCACAGGGGCGGGAGGTGCATACGAGCAGTACTTC	CASSSTGAGGAYEQYF
.	TRBJ1-5	TRBV5-5	.	TGTGCCAGCAGCTTTAGTACAGGGTGGTCAGGACAGCCCCAGCATTTT	CASSFSTGWSGQPQHF
.	TRBJ2-2	TRBV4-3	TRBD2	TGCGCCAGCAGCCTACTAGCGCCGGTCACCGGGGAGCTGTTTTTT	CASSLLAPVTGELFF
.	TRBJ2-5	TRBV5-1	.	TGCGCCAGCAGCCAACAAGAGACCCAGTACTTC	CASSQQETQYF
many	TRBJ2-2	TRBV7-9	.	TGTGCCAGCACGAGAGAGGGCAACACCGGGGAGCTGTTTTTT	CASTREGNTGELFF
.	TRBJ2-5	TRBV4-1	TRBD1	TGCGCCAGCAGTCGACAGGGGTATCAGGAGACCCAGTACTTC	CASSRQGYQETQYF
.	TRBJ1-1	TRBV10-3	.	TGTGCCATCAGTTCCGGGTATGAAGCTTTCTTT	CAISSGYEAFF
once	TRBJ1-2	TRBV9	.	TGTGCCAGCAGCCCCTGGGCCGGGACTAACTATGGCTACACCTTC	CASSPWAGTNYGYTF
.	TRBJ2-7	TRBV5-1	.	TGCGCCAGCAGCCATACGATCCCACTAGAACACGAGCAGTACTTC	CASSHTIPLEHEQYF
.	TRBJ2-7	TRBV28	TRBD1	TGTGCCAGCACTTCCGCACAGGGGAGAGGCTACGAGCAGTACTTC	CASTSAQGRGYEQYF
.	TRBJ1-2	TRBV5-1	.	TGCGCCAGCAGCCCCGGACAGTTCAACTATGGCTACACCTTC	CASSPGQFNYGYTF
.	TRBJ1-4	TRBV2	TRBD1	TGTGCCAGCAGTGCACAGGGGGTTGGTGAAAAACTGTTTTTT	CASSAQGVGEKLFF
.	TRBJ2-7	TRBV5-1	TRBD2	TGCGCCAGCAGCTGGGGACTAGCCTACGAGCAGTACTTC	CASSWGLAYEQYF
.	TRBJ2-1	TRBV7-7	TRBD2	TGTGCCAGCAGCTTAGGTCTAGCGGGAGGCAATGAGCAGTTCTTC	CASSLGLAGGNEQFF
once	TRBJ2-7	TRBV4-1	TRBD2	TGCGCCAGCAGCCAAGATTCCCTAGCGGGAGTATACGAGCAGTACTTC	CASSQDSLAGVYEQYF
.	TRBJ1-2	TRBV19	.	TGTGCCAGTGGCGACCGGGACAAGGCGTATGGCTACACCTTC	CASGDRDKAYGYTF
few	TRBJ1-4	TRBV28	.	TGTGCCAGCAGTCTAAACTCGGGGGTTAATGAAAAACTGTTTTTT	CASSLNSGVNEKLFF
.	TRBJ2-3	TRBV2	.	TGTGCCAGCCAATCAGGGGATACGCAGTATTTT	CASQSGDTQYF
.	TRBJ2-7	TRBV3-1/TRBV3-2	.	TGTGCCAGCAGCCAGCCACAGAGCGAGCAGTACTTC	CASSQPQSEQYF
.	TRBJ2-6	TRBV11-3	.	TGTGCCAGCGGGGACGGGAGCTCTGGGGCCAACGTCCTGACTTTC	CASGDGSSGANVLTF
.	TRBJ1-1	TRBV19	TRBD1	TGTGCCAGTAGTAGGACAGGGGGGGACGCCGGCACTGAAGCTTTCTTT	CASSRTGGDAGTEAFF
.	TRBJ2-1	TRBV19	.	TGTGCCAGTAGTAGGAGAAGTAATGAGCAGTTCTTC	CASSRRSNEQFF
.	TRBJ2-7	TRBV18	TRBD1	TGTGCCAGCTCACCAACCAACGGCCTGGCCGGGACAGTCTACGGGCAGTACTTC	CASSPTNGLAGTVYGQYF
.	TRBJ2-7	TRBV18	TRBD2	TGTGCCAGCTCTCGACTAGCGGAGACCTACGAGCAGTACTTC	CASSRLAETYEQYF
.	TRBJ2-1	TRBV28	.	TGTGCCAGCAGTTACGGGAGCTCCTACAATGAGCAGTTCTTC	CASSYGSSYNEQFF
.	TRBJ1-1	TRBV10-1	.	TGCGCCAGCAGTGTCGCGGGACGGAAGAACACTGAAGCTTTCTTT	CASSVAGRKNTEAFF
.	TRBJ1-4	TRBV30	.	TGTGCCTGGAGAGGGGGAGATTGGGAAAAACTGTTTTTT	CAWRGGDWEKLFF
.	TRBJ1-5	TRBV7-8	.	TGTGCCAGCAGCTTACATGTGGGCGATAGCAATCAGCCCCAGCATTTT	CASSLHVGDSNQPQHF